This T cell receptor beta chain emerged from a study of OX40 agonist ivuxolimab in advanced cancers. Across the whole study: Patients were given ivuxolimab, an antibody that agonizes OX40 (CD134). Three patients, one with hepatocellular carcinoma and two with cutaneous melanoma, achieved partial responses.

The method was immunoSEQ multiplex PCR; TCRdb's version includes in-frame clones alone and lacks a portion of them. The sample has 90,000 to 120,000 clones, 91% seen once; the top ten hold about 1.2%. A note on this clone: What it binds is unknown.

The CDR3 is made up of 14 amino acids. The germline V and J ends were trimmed by 0 bases and 11 bases, with 16 bases remaining between them. The germline gives CDR1 LNHNV, CDR2 YYDKDF (reference sequence). Notes on the study in general: Dose levels from 0.1 to 3.0 mg/kg saw CD4+ and CD8+ blood T cells expand clonally by week 6.

Drawing of blood for sampling happened at baseline, at cycle 4 day 1, and at cycle 7 day 1. This chain uses TRBV15 with TRBJ1-1; D is undetermined. This sequence originates from an adult with an advanced solid tumor such as melanoma, head and neck, liver or kidney cancer. Sequenced here: CD4+ or CD8+ T cells sorted from blood, sampled in a trial of the OX40 agonist ivuxolimab. The CDR3 bases are TGTGCCACCAGCAGAGACCGGGCTGATAATAGGGCTTTCTTT. Residues: CATSRDRADNRAFF.